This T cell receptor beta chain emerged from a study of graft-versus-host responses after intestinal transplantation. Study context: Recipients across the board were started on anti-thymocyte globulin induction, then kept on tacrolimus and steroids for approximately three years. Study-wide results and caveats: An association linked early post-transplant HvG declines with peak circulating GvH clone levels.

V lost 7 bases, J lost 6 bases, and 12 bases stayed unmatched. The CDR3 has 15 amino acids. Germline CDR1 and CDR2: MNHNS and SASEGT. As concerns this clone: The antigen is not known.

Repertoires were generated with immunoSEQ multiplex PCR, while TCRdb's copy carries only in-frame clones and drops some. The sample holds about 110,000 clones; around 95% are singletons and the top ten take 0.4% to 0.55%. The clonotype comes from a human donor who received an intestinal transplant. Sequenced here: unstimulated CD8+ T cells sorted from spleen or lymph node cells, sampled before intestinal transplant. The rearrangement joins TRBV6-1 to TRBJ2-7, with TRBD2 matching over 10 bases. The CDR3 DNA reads TGTGCCAGCACCTTTAGCGGGAGCGGGAGGGTCGAGCAGTACTTC. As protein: CASTFSGSGRVEQYF.